This TCR beta chain emerged from a study of T cell responses to AZD1222 COVID-19 vaccine. Notes on the study in general: Among the donors, most were white British and more were female, and clonal diversity was possibly underestimated. Spike-spanning, vaccine-associated CD4 TCRs were dominant at 160-218 and 743-854.

Germline-derived CDR1 and CDR2 are LNHNV and YYDKDF (reference sequence). This CDR3 comprises 14 residues. The germline V and J ends were trimmed by 0 bases and 11 bases, with 11 bases remaining between them. Of note for this clone: Its target is unknown.

Sequencing used immunoSEQ multiplex PCR; TCRdb keeps in-frame clones, though not all of them. This sample carries some 180,000 clones, around nine tenths of them seen once, and the ten largest clones take approximately 1.9%. The chain has TRBV15 and TRBJ1-6, with D maybe TRBD1 (5 bases). The TCR sequence derives from an adult who received the AZD1222 COVID-19 vaccine. Material: peripheral blood, obtained 28 days after the second AZD1222 dose. CDR3 bases: TGTGCCACCAGCAGAGATAGGGGTGAGGCACCCCTCCACTTT. Protein sequence: CATSRDRGEAPLHF.